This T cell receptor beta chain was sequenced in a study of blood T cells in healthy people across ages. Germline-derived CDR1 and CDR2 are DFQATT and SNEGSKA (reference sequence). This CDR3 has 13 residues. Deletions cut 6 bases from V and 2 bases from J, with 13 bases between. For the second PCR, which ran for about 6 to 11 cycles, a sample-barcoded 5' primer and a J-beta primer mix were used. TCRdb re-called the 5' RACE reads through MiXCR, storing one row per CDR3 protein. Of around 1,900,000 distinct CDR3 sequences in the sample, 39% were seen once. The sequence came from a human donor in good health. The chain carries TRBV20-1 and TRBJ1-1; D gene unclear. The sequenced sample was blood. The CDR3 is CSAFTAVNTEAFF. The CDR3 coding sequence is TGCAGTGCCTTTACGGCAGTCAACACTGAAGCTTTCTTT.